The TCR beta chain described here comes from a study of cytomegalovirus exposure and HLA in healthy donors. Study-wide background: From donors who were HLA-typed, an early data release held 81 million or so unique TCRs.

The study ran its PCR with 60 Vbeta and 13 Jbeta primers. Here immunoSEQ multiplex PCR was the method, and the copy in TCRdb shows in-frame clones only, minus some. Of 110,000 to 150,000 clones in the sample, over 8% are singletons; the top ten hold approximately 2%. The V end was cut by 1 base, the J end by 4 bases, with 10 bases between. The CDR3 totals 14 residues. Germline V gives CDR1 GTSNPN, CDR2 SVGIG (reference sequence). The rearrangement uses TRBV30 and TRBJ1-4; a possible D gene is TRBD1 (6 bases). The sequenced sample consisted of PBMCs. The TCR was taken from a male donor in good health and CMV-seronegative. CDR3: CAWSAQGFNEKLFF. In nucleotides, the CDR3 is TGTGCCTGGAGTGCACAGGGATTTAATGAAAAACTGTTTTTT.